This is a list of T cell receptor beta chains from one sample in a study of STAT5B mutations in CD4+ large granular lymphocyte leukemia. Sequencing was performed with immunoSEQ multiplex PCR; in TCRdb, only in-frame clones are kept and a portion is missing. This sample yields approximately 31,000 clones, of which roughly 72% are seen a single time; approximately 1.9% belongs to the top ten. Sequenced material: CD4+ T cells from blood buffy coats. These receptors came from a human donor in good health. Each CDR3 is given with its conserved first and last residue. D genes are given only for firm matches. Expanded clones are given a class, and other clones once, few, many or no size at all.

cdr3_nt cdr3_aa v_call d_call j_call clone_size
TGTGCCAGCAGTTTCTCGTTGTCCGGCACAGATACGCAGTATTTT CASSFSLSGTDTQYF TRBV28 NA TRBJ2-3 NA
TGTGCCAGTAGTATAGTTGGACAGCCCCAGCATTTT CASSIVGQPQHF TRBV19 NA TRBJ1-5 NA
TGTGCCTGGAGTGGGTTAGGAGGTTTCTACGAGCAGTACTTC CAWSGLGGFYEQYF TRBV30 NA TRBJ2-7 NA
TGTGCCAGCAGTTACTGGGGGGACGATCAGCCCCAGCATTTT CASSYWGDDQPQHF TRBV6-6 NA TRBJ1-5 NA
TGTGCCAGCAGCCCCGGGTCGCGGAGAGGCGGGGAGCTGTTTTTT CASSPGSRRGGELFF TRBV6-5 NA TRBJ2-2 few
TGTGCCAGTAGTGGACAGGGGCCTCAAGAGACCCAGTACTTC CASSGQGPQETQYF TRBV19 TRBD1 TRBJ2-5 few
TGTGCTAGTGGTTTGGGTACAGGGGGCGCTGCAGATACGCAGTATTTT CASGLGTGGAADTQYF TRBV12-5 TRBD1 TRBJ2-3 once
TGTGCCTGGAGTGGACAGGGGGGTCAATCCCTCCACTTT CAWSGQGGQSLHF TRBV30 TRBD1 TRBJ1-6 NA
TGTGCCAGCAGCCCGACCGGCGGGGCTGGTGACACCATATATTTT CASSPTGGAGDTIYF TRBV7-9 NA TRBJ1-3 NA
TGTGCCAGCAGCCAAGGGGTTCGGGATACGCAGTATTTT CASSQGVRDTQYF TRBV4-2 NA TRBJ2-3 NA
TGTGCCAGCAGCCCGGGGGTTTCGAGGGAGACCCAGTACTTC CASSPGVSRETQYF TRBV14 NA TRBJ2-5 NA
TGCGCCAGCAGCCAACAGAGCTCCTACGAGCAGTACTTC CASSQQSSYEQYF TRBV4-1 NA TRBJ2-7 NA
TGCGCCAGCAGCGATCGGGTAGGGGGGCGCCGAGGGGGTGAGCAGTTCTTC CASSDRVGGRRGGEQFF TRBV4-1 NA TRBJ2-1 NA
TGTGCCAGCAGCTTGGGACAAAATAATTCACCCCTCCACTTT CASSLGQNNSPLHF TRBV5-6 NA TRBJ1-6 NA
TGTGCCAGCAGCTTGGACCAGGCCTCTAGCACAGATACGCAGTATTTT CASSLDQASSTDTQYF TRBV5-5 NA TRBJ2-3 NA
TGTGCCAGTAGTTCCGGGCGAGCTTTCTTT CASSSGRAFF TRBV19 NA TRBJ1-1 NA